The clone carrying this TCR beta chain was recorded at least ten times. The entry originates in a study of neurological immune-mediated disorders. TCRdb fed the 5' RACE reads into MiXCR, producing one record per CDR3 protein. The sample includes 75,000 to 85,000 distinct CDR3 sequences, approximately 17% of them seen just once. Germline V gene lookup returns CDR1 SGDLS and CDR2 YYNGEE. The V end lost 4 bases, the J end lost 6 bases, and 15 bases lay between the germline ends. The CDR3 loop spans 14 amino acids. Sequencing used PBMCs. The clonotype originates from a woman between 40 and 50 years old in good health. The chain has TRBV9 and TRBJ2-3; either TRBD1 or TRBD2 may fit D (5 bases each). The CDR3 spells CASSQTIWGDTQYF. The CDR3 nucleotides read TGTGCCAGCAGCCAAACGATCTGGGGGGATACGCAGTATTTT.